This T cell receptor (beta chain) is from a study of early T cells in non-severe SARS-CoV-2 infection. Study background: Chains stayed unpaired after sequencing of bulk RNA from unsorted whole blood.

V lost 4 bases and J 7 bases, leaving 11 bases between the germline ends. This CDR3 has 14 residues. Germline V CDR1 and CDR2: MRHNA, SNTAGT. Each cDNA molecule carried a unique molecular identifier. TCRdb recomputed calls from the 5' RACE reads with MiXCR, one row per CDR3 protein. The data show fewer than 130,000 distinct CDR3 sequences, over 10% seen once. A note on this clonotype: Its antigen is not identified.

Whole-study results and caveats: Lookups in VDJdb leaned toward anti-spike CD8 responses and missed private and CD4 specificities.

The material was whole blood, obtained at baseline. J is TRBJ1-6 and V is TRBV6-4; D unclear. The source is an adult who was a healthcare worker with PCR-confirmed SARS-CoV-2 infection or an uninfected control (not recorded which). Here the CDR3 reads CASSVRALNSPLHF. CDR3 in DNA: TGTGCCAGCAGTGTACGGGCCTTAAATTCACCCCTCCACTTT.